The T cell receptor (beta chain) described here comes from a study of beta chain features in type 1 diabetes. General study results and limits: Among patients with Type 1 diabetes, TCRB CDR3s were moderately but significantly shorter in every one of the four CD4+ subsets.

As every portion of the isolated RNA was reverse transcribed, the sequencing read expressed TCRB transcripts. Produced via immunoSEQ multiplex PCR; TCRdb's table is partial and in-frame only. The sample has roughly 150,000 clones, roughly 65% seen once; the top ten hold approximately 0.09%. Of note for this clone: What it binds is not known.

V was shortened by 4 bases and J by 1 base, with 9 bases between the two germline ends. This CDR3 is built from 14 residues. The chain employs TRBV23-1 and TRBJ2-3; tentatively, D is TRBD1 (6 bases). TRBV23-1 qualifies as an ORF whose function is uncertain. The sequence came from a man under 40 with type 1 diabetes. Sequencing was performed on naive CD4+ T cells from blood. CDR3 bases: TGCGCCAGCAGTCTTAGGACAGGCACAGATACGCAGTATTTT. Translated: CASSLRTGTDTQYF.